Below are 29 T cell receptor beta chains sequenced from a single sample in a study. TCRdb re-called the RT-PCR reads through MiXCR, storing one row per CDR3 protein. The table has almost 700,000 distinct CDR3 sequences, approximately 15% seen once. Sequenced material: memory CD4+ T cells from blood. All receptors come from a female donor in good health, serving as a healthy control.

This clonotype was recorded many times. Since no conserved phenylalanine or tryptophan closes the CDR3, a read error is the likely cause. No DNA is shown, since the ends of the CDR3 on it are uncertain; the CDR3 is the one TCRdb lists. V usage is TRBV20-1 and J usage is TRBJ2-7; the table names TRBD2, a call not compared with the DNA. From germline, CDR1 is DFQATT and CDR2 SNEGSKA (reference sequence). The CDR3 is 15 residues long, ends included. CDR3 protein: CSARVMGGAGLAVPL.

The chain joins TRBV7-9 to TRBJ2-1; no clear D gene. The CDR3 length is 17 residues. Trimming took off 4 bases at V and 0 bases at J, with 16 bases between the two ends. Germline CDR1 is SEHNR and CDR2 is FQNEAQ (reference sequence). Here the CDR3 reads CASSYLGRASSYNEQFF. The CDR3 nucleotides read TGTGCCAGCAGCTATCTCGGACGGGCGAGCTCCTACAATGAGCAGTTCTTC.

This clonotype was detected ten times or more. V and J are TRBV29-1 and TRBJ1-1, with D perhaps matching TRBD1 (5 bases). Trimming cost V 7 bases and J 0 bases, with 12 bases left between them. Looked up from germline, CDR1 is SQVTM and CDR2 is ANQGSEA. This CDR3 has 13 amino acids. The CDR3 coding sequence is TGCAGCGGGGCAGGGCAATTGAACACTGAAGCTTTCTTT. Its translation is CSGAGQLNTEAFF.

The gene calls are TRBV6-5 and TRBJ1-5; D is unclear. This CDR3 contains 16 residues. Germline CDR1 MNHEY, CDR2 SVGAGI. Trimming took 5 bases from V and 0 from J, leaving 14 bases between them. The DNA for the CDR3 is TGTGCCAGCAGTCCCTTTTGGCAATATAGCAATCAGCCCCAGCATTTT. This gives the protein CASSPFWQYSNQPQHF.

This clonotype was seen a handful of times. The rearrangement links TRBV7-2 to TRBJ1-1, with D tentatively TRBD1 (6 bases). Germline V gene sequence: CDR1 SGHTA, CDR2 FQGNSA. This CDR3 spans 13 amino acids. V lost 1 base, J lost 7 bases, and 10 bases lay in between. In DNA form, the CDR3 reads TGTGCCAGCAGCTTAGAGAGGACAGATGAAGCTTTCTTT. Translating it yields CASSLERTDEAFF.

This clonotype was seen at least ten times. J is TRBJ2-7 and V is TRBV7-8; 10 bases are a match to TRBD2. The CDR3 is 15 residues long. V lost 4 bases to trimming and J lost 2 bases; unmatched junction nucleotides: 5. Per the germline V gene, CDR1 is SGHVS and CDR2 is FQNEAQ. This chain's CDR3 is CASSWRTSGTYEQYF. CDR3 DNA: TGTGCCAGCAGCTGGAGGACTAGCGGCACCTACGAGCAGTACTTC.

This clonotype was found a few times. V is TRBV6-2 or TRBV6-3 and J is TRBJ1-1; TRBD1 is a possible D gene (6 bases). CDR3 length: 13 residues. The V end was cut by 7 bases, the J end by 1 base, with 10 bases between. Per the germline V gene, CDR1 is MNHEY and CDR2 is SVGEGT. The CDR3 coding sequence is TGTGCCAGCACCAAGACAGGGAACACTGAAGCTTTCTTT. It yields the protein CASTKTGNTEAFF.

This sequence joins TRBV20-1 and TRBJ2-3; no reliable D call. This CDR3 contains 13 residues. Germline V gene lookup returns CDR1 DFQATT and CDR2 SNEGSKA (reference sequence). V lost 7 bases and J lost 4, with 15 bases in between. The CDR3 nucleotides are TGCAGTGTAACGCAGCTAAGGGCAGATACGCAGTATTTT. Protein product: CSVTQLRADTQYF.

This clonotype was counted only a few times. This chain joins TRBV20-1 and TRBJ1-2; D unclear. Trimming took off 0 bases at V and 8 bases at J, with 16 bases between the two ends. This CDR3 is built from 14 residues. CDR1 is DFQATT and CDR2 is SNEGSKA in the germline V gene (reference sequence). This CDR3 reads CSARDMVVREGYTF. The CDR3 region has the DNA TGCAGTGCTAGAGATATGGTGGTAAGGGAAGGCTACACCTTC.

CDR3 region: CASHTGGSRGYTF. The CDR3 coding sequence is TGTGCCAGCCACACGGGGGGCTCTCGTGGCTACACCTTC. The gene calls are TRBV27 and TRBJ1-2, with D possibly being TRBD1 (6 bases). Germline V gives CDR1 MNHEY, CDR2 SMNVEV (reference sequence). V lost 8 bases and J 7 bases, leaving 17 bases between the germline ends. The length of the CDR3 is 13 residues.

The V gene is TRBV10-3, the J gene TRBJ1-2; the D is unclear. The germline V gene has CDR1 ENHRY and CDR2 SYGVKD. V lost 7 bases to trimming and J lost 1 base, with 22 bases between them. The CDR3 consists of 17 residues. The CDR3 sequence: CAIKDGEGASFNYGYTF. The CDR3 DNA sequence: TGTGCCATCAAGGACGGAGAGGGAGCATCCTTTAACTATGGCTACACCTTC.

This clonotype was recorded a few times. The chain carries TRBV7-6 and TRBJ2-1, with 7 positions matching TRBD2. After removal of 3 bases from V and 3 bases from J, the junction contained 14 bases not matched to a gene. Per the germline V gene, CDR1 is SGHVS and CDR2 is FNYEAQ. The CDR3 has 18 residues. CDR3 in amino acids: CASSFLAGRSIVYNEQFF. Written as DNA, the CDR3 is TGTGCCAGCAGCTTCTTAGCGGGCCGTAGCATCGTCTACAATGAGCAGTTCTTC.

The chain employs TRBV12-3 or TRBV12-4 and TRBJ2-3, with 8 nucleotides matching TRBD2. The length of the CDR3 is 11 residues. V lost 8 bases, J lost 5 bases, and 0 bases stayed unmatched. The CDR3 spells CASRGGDTQYF. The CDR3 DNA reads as TGTGCCAGCCGGGGGGGAGATACGCAGTATTTT.

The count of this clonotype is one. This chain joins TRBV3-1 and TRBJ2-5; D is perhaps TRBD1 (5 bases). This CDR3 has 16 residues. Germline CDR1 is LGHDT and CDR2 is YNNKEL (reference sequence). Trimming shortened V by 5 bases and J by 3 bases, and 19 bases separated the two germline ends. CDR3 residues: CASSTRQTAREETQYF. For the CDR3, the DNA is TGTGCCAGCAGCACGCGGCAGACAGCTAGGGAAGAGACCCAGTACTTC.

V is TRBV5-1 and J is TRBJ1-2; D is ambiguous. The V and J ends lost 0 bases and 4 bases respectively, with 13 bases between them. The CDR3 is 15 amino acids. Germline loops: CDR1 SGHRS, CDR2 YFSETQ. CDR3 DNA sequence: TGCGCCAGCAGCTTGGCCTCACCCCAAAGCTATGGCTACACCTTC. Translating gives CASSLASPQSYGYTF.

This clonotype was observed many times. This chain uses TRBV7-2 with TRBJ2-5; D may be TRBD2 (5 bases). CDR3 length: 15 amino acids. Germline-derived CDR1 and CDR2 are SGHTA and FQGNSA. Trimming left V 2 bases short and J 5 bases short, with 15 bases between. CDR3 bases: TGTGCCAGCAGCTTATACACTAGGCGCGCGGAGACCCAGTACTTC. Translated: CASSLYTRRAETQYF.

CDR3 coding DNA: TGTGCCAGCAGTGGGTGGGACAGGGGGCTTGACACTGAAGCTTTCTTT. Protein product: CASSGWDRGLDTEAFF. The chain carries TRBV2 and TRBJ1-1, with TRBD1 matching over 12 bases. V was pared by 4 bases and J by 3 bases, with 6 bases of the junction left unmatched. The length of the CDR3 is 16 residues. Germline values: CDR1 SNHLY, CDR2 FYNNEI.

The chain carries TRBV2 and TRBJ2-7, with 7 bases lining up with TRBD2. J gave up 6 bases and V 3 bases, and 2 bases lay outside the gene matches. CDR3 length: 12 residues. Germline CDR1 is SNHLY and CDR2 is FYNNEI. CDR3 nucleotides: TGTGCCAGCAGTGAGGGGGAGGGCGAGCAGTACTTC. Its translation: CASSEGEGEQYF.

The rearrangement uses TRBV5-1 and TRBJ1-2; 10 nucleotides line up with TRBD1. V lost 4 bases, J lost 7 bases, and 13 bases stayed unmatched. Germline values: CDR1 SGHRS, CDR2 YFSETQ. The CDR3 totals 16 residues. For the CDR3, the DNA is TGCGCCAGCAGCCTAAGTGGGACAGGGGTTCTGTCTGGCTACACCTTC. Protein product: CASSLSGTGVLSGYTF.

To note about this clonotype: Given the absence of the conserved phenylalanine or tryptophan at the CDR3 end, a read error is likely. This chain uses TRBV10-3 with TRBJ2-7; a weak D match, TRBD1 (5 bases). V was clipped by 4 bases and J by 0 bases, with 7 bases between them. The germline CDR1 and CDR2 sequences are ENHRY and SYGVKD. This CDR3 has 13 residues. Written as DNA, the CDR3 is TGTGCCATCAGTGGCAGGGCCTCCTACGAGCAGTACTTA. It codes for CAISGRASYEQYL.

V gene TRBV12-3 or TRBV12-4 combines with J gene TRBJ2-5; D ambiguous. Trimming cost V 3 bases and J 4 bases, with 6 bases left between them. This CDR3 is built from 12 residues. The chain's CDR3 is CASSFVAETQYF. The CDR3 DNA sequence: TGTGCCAGCAGTTTCGTTGCAGAGACCCAGTACTTC.

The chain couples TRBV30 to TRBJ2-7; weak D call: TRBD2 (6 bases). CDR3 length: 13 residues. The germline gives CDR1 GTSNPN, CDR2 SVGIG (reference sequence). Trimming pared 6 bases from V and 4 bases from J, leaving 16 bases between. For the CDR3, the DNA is TGTGCCTGCGGGGGAAGAGGGTTTTACGAGCAGTACTTC. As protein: CACGGRGFYEQYF. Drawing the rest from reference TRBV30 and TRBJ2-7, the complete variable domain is SQTIHQWPATLVQPVGSPLSLECTVEGTSNPNLYWYRQAAGRGLQLLFYSVGIGQISSEVPQNLSASRPQDRQFILSSKKLLLSDSGFYLCACGGRGFYEQYFGPGTRLTVT.

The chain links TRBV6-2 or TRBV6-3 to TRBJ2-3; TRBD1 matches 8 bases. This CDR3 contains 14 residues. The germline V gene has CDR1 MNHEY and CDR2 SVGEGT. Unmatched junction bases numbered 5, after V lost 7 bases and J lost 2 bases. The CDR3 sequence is CASIQGQATDTQYF. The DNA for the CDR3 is TGTGCCAGCATCCAGGGACAGGCCACAGATACGCAGTATTTT.

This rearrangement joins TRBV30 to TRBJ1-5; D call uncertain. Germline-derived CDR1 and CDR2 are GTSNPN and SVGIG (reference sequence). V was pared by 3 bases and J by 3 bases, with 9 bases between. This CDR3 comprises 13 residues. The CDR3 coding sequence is TGTGCCTGGAGCGAGGCCCTCAATCAGCCCCAGCATTTT. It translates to CAWSEALNQPQHF.

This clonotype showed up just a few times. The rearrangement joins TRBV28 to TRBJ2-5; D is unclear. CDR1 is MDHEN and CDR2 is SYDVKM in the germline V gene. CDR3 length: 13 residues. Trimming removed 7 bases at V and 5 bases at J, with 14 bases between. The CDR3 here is CASTTLGWETQYF. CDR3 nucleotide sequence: TGTGCCAGCACCACTCTGGGATGGGAGACCCAGTACTTC.

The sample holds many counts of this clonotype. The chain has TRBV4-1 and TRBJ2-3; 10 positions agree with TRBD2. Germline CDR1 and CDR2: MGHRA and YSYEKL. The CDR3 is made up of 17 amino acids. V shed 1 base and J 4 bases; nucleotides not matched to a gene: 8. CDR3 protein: CASSQGPAGGPSDTQYF. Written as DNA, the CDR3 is TGCGCCAGCAGCCAAGGCCCAGCGGGAGGGCCATCAGATACGCAGTATTTT.

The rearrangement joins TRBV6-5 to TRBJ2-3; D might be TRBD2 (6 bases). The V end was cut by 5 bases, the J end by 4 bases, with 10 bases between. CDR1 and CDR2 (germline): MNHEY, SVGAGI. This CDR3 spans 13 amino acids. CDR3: CASSGWGADTQYF. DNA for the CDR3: TGTGCCAGCAGTGGATGGGGGGCAGATACGCAGTATTTT.

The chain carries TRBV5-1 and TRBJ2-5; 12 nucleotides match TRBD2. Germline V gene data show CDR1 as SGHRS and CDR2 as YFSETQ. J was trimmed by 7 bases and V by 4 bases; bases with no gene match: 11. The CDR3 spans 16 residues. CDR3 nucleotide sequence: TGCGCCAGCAGCCCAACTAGCGGGGGGTCCTTCGGGACCCAGTACTTC. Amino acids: CASSPTSGGSFGTQYF.

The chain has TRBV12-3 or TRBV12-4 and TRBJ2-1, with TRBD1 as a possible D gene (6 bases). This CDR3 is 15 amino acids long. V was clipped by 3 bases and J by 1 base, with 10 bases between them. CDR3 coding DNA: TGTGCCAGCAGTTTCGACAGGACGTCCTACAATGAGCAGTTCTTC. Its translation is CASSFDRTSYNEQFF.